This T cell receptor beta chain was found in a study of shared clonotypes between healthy human individuals. Here immunoSEQ multiplex PCR was the method, and the copy in TCRdb shows in-frame clones only, minus some. Of roughly 2,300,000 clones listed, around 92% are singletons. The V and J ends lost 6 bases and 1 base respectively, with 11 bases between them. There are 14 residues in the CDR3. The germline gives CDR1 ENHRY, CDR2 SYGVKD. This clonotype originated in a man between 18 and 29 years old in good health. Some clones in this sample may be carry-over from other donors' samples. Sample: naive CD4+ T cells from PBMCs. Subset reported: CD45RA+ positively selected. The gene calls are TRBV10-3 and TRBJ2-3; D not resolved. The CDR3 DNA sequence: TGTGCCATCAGGACCACTACGCGCACAGATACGCAGTATTTT. This codes for CAIRTTTRTDTQYF.